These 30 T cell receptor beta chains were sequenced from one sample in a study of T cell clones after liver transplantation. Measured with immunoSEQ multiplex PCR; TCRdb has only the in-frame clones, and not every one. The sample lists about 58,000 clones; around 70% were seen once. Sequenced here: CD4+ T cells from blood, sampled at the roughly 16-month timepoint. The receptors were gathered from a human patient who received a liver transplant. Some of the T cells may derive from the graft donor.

CDR3 protein: CASSYSGRNTEAFF. CDR3 DNA sequence: TGTGCCAGCAGTTACTCAGGCAGGAACACTGAAGCTTTCTTT. The chain couples TRBV6-5 to TRBJ1-1; no clear D gene. The germline V gene encodes CDR1 MNHEY and CDR2 SVGAGI. V lost 0 bases and J 1 base, leaving 6 bases between the germline ends. This CDR3 region has 14 residues.

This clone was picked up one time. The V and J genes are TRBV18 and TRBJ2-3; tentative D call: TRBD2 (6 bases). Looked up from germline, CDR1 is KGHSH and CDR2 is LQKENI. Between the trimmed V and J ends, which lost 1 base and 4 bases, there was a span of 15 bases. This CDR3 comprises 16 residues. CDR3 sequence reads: CASSPRIRDWSDTQYF. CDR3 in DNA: TGTGCCAGCTCACCACGAATCAGGGACTGGTCAGATACGCAGTATTTT. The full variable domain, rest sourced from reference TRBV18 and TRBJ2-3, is NAGVMQNPRHLVRRRGQEARLRCSPMKGHSHVYWYRQLPEEGLKFMVYLQKENIIDESGMPKERFSAEFPKEGPSILRIQQVVRGDSAAYFCASSPRIRDWSDTQYFGPGTRLTVL.

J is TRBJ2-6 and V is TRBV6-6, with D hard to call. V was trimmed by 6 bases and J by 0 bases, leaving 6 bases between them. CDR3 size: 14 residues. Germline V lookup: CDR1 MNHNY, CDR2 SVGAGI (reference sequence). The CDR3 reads CASSRNSGANVLTF. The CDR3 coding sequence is TGTGCCAGCAGCCGGAACTCTGGGGCCAACGTCCTGACTTTC.

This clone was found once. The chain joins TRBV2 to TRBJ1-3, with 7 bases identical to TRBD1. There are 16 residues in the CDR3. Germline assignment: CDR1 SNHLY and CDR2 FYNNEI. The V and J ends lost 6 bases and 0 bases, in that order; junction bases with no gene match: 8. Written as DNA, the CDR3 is TGTGCCAGCAGCCTCAGGGGGATTAACTCTGGAAACACCATATATTTT. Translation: CASSLRGINSGNTIYF.

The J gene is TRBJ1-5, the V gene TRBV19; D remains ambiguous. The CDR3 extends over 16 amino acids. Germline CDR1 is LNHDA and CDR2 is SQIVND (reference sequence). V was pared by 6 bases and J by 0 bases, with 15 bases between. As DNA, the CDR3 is TGTGCCAGTAGCTCCACGGGAACGTATAGCAATCAGCCCCAGCATTTT. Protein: CASSSTGTYSNQPQHF. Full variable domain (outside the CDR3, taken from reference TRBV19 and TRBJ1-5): DGGITQSPKYLFRKEGQNVTLSCEQNLNHDAMYWYRQDPGQGLRLIYYSQIVNDFQKGDIAEGYSVSREKKESFPLTVTSAQKNPTAFYLCASSSTGTYSNQPQHFGDGTRLSIL.

DNA of the CDR3: TGTGCCAGTAGTATAACAACTAATGAAAAACTGTTTTTT. The encoded protein is CASSITTNEKLFF. The chain couples TRBV19 to TRBJ1-4; D remains ambiguous. Germline CDR1 and CDR2: LNHDA and SQIVND (reference sequence). Trimming shortened V by 2 bases and J by 0 bases, and 1 base separated the two germline ends. The CDR3 runs 13 residues.

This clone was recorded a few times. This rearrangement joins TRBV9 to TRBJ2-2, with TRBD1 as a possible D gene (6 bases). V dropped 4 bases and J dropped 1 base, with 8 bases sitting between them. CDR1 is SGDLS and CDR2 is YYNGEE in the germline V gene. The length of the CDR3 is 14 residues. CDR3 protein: CASSMTGNTGELFF. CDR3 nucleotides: TGTGCCAGCAGCATGACAGGGAACACCGGGGAGCTGTTTTTT.

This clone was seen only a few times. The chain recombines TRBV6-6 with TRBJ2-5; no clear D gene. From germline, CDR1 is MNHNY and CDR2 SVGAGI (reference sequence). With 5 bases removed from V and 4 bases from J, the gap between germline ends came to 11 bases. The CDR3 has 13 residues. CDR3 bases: TGTGCCAGCAGTCCATCCGCTTTAGAGACCCAGTACTTC. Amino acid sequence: CASSPSALETQYF.

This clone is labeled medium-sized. The CDR3 nucleotides are TGTGCCAGCAGTATTGGAAGTGCAGATACGCAGTATTTT. Protein product: CASSIGSADTQYF. The chain has TRBV11-3 and TRBJ2-3; D gene uncertain. Between the trimmed V and J ends, which lost 6 bases and 4 bases, there was a span of 11 bases. The CDR3 runs to 13 residues. In germline, CDR1 is SGHNT, CDR2 YENEEA.

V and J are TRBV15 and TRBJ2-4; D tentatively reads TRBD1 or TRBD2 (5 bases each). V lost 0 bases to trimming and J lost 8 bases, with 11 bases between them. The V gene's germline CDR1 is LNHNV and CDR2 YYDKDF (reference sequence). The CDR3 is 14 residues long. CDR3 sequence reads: CATSRERGADIQYF. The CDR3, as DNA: TGTGCCACCAGCAGAGAGAGGGGCGCTGACATTCAGTACTTC.

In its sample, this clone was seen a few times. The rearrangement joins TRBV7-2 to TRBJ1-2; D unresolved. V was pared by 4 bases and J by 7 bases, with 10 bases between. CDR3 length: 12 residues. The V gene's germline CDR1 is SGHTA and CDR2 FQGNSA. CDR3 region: CASSSPDRGYTF. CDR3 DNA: TGTGCCAGCAGCTCACCGGACCGTGGCTACACCTTC.

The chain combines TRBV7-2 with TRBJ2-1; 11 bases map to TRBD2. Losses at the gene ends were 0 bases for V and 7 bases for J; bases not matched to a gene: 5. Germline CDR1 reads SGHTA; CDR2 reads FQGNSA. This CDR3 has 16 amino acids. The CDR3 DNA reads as TGTGCCAGCAGCTTAGCCTTCACTAGCGGGGGAAATGAGCAGTTCTTC. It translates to CASSLAFTSGGNEQFF. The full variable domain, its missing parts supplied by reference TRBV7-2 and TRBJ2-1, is GAGVSQSPSNKVTEKGKDVELRCDPISGHTALYWYRQSLGQGLEFLIYFQGNSAPDKSGLPSDRFSAERTGGSVSTLTIQRTQQEDSAVYLCASSLAFTSGGNEQFFGPGTRLTVL.

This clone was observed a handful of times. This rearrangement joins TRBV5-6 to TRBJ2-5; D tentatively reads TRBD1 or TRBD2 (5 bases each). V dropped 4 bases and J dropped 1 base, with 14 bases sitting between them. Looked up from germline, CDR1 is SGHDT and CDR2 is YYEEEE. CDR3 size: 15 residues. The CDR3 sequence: CASSGPGRIQETQYF. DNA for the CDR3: TGTGCCAGCAGCGGCCCGGGACGGATCCAAGAGACCCAGTACTTC.

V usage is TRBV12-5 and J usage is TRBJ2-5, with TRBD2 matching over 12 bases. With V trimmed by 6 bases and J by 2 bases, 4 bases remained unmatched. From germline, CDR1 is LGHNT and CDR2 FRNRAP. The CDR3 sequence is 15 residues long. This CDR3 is CASGLGLAGQETQYF. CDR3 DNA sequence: TGTGCTAGTGGACTCGGACTAGCGGGGCAAGAGACCCAGTACTTC. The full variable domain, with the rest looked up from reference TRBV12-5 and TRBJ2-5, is DARVTQTPRHKVTEMGQEVTMRCQPILGHNTVFWYRQTMMQGLELLAYFRNRAPLDDSGMPKDRFSAEMPDATLATLKIQPSEPRDSAVYFCASGLGLAGQETQYFGPGTRLLVL.

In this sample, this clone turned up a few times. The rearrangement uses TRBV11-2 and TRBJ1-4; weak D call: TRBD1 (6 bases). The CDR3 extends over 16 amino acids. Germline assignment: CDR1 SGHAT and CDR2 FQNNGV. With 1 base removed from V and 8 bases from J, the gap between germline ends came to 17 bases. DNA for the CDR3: TGTGCCAGCAGCTTAGTTGGGGGGGCGCTTAAGGAAAAACTGTTTTTT. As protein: CASSLVGGALKEKLFF.

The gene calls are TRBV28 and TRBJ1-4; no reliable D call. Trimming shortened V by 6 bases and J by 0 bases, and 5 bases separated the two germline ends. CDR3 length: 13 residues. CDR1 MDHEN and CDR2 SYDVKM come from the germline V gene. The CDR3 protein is CASSQTTNEKLFF. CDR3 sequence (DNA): TGTGCCAGCAGCCAGACAACTAATGAAAAACTGTTTTTT.

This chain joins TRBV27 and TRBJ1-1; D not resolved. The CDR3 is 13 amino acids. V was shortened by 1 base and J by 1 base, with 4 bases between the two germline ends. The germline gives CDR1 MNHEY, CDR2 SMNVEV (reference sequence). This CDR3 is CASSLYPNTEAFF. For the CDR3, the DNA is TGTGCCAGCAGTTTATATCCGAACACTGAAGCTTTCTTT.

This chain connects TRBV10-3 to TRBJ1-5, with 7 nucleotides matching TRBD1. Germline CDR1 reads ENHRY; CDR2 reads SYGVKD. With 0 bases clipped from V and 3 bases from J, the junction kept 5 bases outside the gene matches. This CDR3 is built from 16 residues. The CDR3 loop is CAISESRDSSNQPQHF. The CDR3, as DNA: TGTGCCATCAGTGAGTCCCGGGACAGTTCCAATCAGCCCCAGCATTTT.

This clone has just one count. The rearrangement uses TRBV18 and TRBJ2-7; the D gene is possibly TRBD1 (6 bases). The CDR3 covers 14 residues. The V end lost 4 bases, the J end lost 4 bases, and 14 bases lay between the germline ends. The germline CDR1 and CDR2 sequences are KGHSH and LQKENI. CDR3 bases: TGTGCCAGCTCACGGTCCCGGGACATGTACGAGCAGTACTTC. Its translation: CASSRSRDMYEQYF.

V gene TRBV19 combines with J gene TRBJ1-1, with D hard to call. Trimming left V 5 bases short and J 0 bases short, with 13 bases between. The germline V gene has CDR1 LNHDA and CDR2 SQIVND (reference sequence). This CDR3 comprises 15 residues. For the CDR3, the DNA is TGTGCCAGTAGTGGGAACAGAGCCATGAACACTGAAGCTTTCTTT. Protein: CASSGNRAMNTEAFF.

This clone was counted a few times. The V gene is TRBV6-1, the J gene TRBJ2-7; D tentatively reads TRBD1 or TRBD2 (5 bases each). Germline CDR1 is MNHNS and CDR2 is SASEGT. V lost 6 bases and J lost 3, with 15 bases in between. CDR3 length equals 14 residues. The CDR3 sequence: CASSPSRDGYEQYF. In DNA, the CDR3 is TGTGCCAGCAGCCCGTCCCGGGACGGCTACGAGCAGTACTTC.

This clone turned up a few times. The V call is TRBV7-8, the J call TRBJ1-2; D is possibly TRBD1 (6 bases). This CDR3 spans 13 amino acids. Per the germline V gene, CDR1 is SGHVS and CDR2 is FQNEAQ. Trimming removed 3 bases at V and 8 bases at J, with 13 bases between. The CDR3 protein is CASSFDRTKGYTF. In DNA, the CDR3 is TGTGCCAGCAGCTTCGACAGGACGAAGGGCTACACCTTC.

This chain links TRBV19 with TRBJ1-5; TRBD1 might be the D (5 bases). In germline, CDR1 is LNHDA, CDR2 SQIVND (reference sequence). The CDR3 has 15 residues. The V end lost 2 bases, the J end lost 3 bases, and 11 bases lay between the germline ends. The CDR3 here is CASSITAQDNQPQHF. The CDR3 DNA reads TGTGCCAGTAGTATAACAGCACAGGACAATCAGCCCCAGCATTTT.

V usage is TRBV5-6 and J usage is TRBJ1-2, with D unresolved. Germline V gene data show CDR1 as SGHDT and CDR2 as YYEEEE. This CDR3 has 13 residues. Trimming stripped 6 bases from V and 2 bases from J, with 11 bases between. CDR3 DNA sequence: TGTGCCAGCACGGACGCCTCCAACTATGGCTACACCTTC. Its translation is CASTDASNYGYTF.

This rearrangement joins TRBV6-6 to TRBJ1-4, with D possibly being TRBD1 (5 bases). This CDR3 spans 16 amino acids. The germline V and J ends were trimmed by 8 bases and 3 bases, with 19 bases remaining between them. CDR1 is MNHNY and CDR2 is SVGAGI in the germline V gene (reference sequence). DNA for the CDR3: TGTGCCAGCGTCGAGACAGCCCAGGGTGCTAATGAAAAACTGTTTTTT. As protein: CASVETAQGANEKLFF.

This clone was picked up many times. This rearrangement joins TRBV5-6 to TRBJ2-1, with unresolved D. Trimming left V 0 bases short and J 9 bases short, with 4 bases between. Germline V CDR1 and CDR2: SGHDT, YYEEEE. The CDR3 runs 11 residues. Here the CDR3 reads CASSLGSEQFF. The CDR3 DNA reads TGTGCCAGCAGCTTGGGGTCTGAGCAGTTCTTC. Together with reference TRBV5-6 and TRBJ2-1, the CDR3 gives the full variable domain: DAGVTQSPTHLIKTRGQQVTLRCSPKSGHDTVSWYQQALGQGPQFIFQYYEEEERQRGNFPDRFSGHQFPNYSSELNVNALLLGDSALYLCASSLGSEQFFGPGTRLTVL.

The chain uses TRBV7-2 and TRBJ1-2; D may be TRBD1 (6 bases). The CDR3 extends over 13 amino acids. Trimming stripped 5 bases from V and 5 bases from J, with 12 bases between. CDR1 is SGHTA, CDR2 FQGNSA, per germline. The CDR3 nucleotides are TGTGCCAGCAGCCAGGGGCGCGGGTATGGCTACACCTTC. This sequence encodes CASSQGRGYGYTF.

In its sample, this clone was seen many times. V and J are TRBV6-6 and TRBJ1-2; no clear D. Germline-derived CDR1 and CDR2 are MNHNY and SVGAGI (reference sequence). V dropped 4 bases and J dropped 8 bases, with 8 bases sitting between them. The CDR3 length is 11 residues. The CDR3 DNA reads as TGTGCCAGCAGTTCGGTGACAGGCTACACCTTC. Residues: CASSSVTGYTF.

CDR3 residues: CASSDSGGRAYGYTF. CDR3 nucleotides: TGTGCCAGCAGTGATTCAGGGGGCCGGGCCTATGGCTACACCTTC. The V call is TRBV25-1, the J call TRBJ1-2; 8 positions agree with TRBD1. Trimming took 3 bases from V and 4 from J; bases not matched to a gene: 7. This CDR3 has 15 residues. Germline CDR1 reads MGHDK; CDR2 reads SYGVNS.

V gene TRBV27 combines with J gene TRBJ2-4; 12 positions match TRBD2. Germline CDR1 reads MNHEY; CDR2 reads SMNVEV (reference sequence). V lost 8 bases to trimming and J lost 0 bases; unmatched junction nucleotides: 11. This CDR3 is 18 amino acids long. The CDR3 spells CASSPTSGGLRAKNIQYF. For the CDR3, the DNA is TGTGCCAGCTCCCCGACTAGCGGGGGCCTCCGAGCCAAAAACATTCAGTACTTC.